This T cell receptor beta chain emerged from a study of T-cell reconstitution after alpha-beta-depleted transplantation in children. As concerns this clonotype: The junction does not match germline at one end; this may be a read error.

The CDR3 spans 14 residues. Germline CDR1 DFQATT, CDR2 SNEGSKA (reference sequence). Unique molecular identifiers tagged the TCRbeta library. TCRdb reprocessed the PCR reads with MiXCR, giving one entry per CDR3 protein. The table shows some 400,000 distinct CDR3 sequences, with around 21% occurring only once. Sequenced material: PBMCs from the stem cell graft donor, taken from the stem cell graft. The chain employs TRBV20-1 and TRBJ2-1; no clear D gene. The source of this sequence is a human donor who donated a stem cell graft to a child with acute myeloid leukemia. The CDR3 DNA reads as TGCAGTGTTAGACTGGCGGCTAACTACAATGAGCAGTTCTTC. Protein sequence: CSVRLAANYNEQFF.